This passage covers 24 T cell receptor beta chains from one sample sequenced in a study of T cell changes during pregnancy in multiple sclerosis (dated by TCRdb to the late 2010s). Library creation used the immunoSEQ multiplex PCR assay. This is the immuneACCESS table as TCRdb keeps it, with only in-frame sequences that have V and J called. A part of the clones is gone; compared with another copy, unresolved V genes explain less than half, and the rest is unexplained. The sample includes 50,000 to 80,000 clones, with roughly 92% observed a single time. The ten most abundant clones make up 1.4% of the sample. Sequences were derived from peripheral blood, sampled in the second trimester of pregnancy. These receptors were collected from a female donor with multiple sclerosis, enrolled in a pregnancy study.

The gene calls are TRBV6-5 and TRBJ2-7; TRBD2 might be the D (6 bases). CDR1 is MNHEY, CDR2 SVGAGI, per germline. The CDR3 runs to 15 residues. With 0 bases removed from V and 2 bases from J, the gap between germline ends came to 11 bases. The CDR3 region is CASSYSGLLTYEQYF. The CDR3 region has the DNA TGTGCCAGCAGTTACTCAGGACTACTAACCTACGAGCAGTACTTC.

The chain joins TRBV27 to TRBJ1-2, with TRBD1 matching over 7 bases. J gave up 4 bases and V 6 bases, and 17 bases lay outside the gene matches. CDR1 MNHEY and CDR2 SMNVEV come from the germline V gene (reference sequence). The CDR3 runs 17 residues. CDR3: CASSPSGGYRGPYGYTF. The DNA of the CDR3 is TGTGCCAGCAGCCCCTCGGGGGGGTACAGGGGACCCTATGGCTACACCTTC.

This sequence joins TRBV19 and TRBJ2-5, with TRBD2 identical over 7 bases. The V gene end was trimmed by 4 bases and the J gene end by 4 bases; junction bases not matched to a gene: 9. CDR1 LNHDA and CDR2 SQIVND come from the germline V gene (reference sequence). CDR3 size: 15 residues. The CDR3 loop reads CASSTTGPGGETQYF. For the CDR3, the DNA is TGTGCCAGTAGTACAACAGGACCGGGGGGAGAGACCCAGTACTTC.

This clone was found once. The chain links TRBV10-1 to TRBJ2-1; 8 nucleotides agree with TRBD1. J lost 7 bases, V lost 4 bases, and 3 bases had no gene match. Germline V gene sequence: CDR1 WNHNN, CDR2 SYGVQD (reference sequence). This CDR3 has 13 residues. CDR3 amino acids: CASSGDRSNEQFF. Here the CDR3 DNA reads TGCGCCAGCAGTGGGGACAGGTCAAATGAGCAGTTCTTC.

This clone was seen just once. The CDR3 sequence: CASTSGQGGFQPQHF. The DNA for the CDR3 is TGTGCCAGTACCAGTGGACAGGGGGGCTTTCAGCCCCAGCATTTT. This rearrangement joins TRBV19 to TRBJ1-5, with 10 bases matching TRBD1. This CDR3 is built from 15 residues. Germline CDR1 LNHDA, CDR2 SQIVND (reference sequence). Germline trimming cut 7 bases from V and 6 bases from J; bases unmatched to any gene: 9.

The V and J genes are TRBV7-9 and TRBJ1-6; no reliable D call. Germline V gives CDR1 SEHNR, CDR2 FQNEAQ (reference sequence). V lost 4 bases and J lost 10, with 14 bases in between. The CDR3 is 14 amino acids. CDR3 protein: CASSSGKTGSPLHF. CDR3 nucleotides: TGTGCCAGCAGCTCGGGAAAAACGGGGTCACCCCTCCACTTT. Full variable domain (remainder filled in from reference TRBV7-9 and TRBJ1-6): DTGVSQNPRHKITKRGQNVTFRCDPISEHNRLYWYRQTLGQGPEFLTYFQNEAQLEKSRLLSDRFSAERPKGSFSTLEIQRTEQGDSAMYLCASSSGKTGSPLHFGNGTRLTVT.

The chain recombines TRBV18 with TRBJ1-3, with 8 bases matching TRBD1. Looked up from germline, CDR1 is KGHSH and CDR2 is LQKENI. With V trimmed by 10 bases and J by 8 bases, 10 bases remained unmatched. This CDR3 is built from 13 residues. The CDR3 reads CAIPTGEADTIYF. CDR3 DNA sequence: TGTGCCATCCCGACAGGGGAAGCCGACACCATATATTTT.

V usage is TRBV5-1 and J usage is TRBJ1-1; possibly TRBD1 for D (5 bases). From germline, CDR1 is SGHRS and CDR2 YFSETQ. Trimming pared 4 bases from V and 4 bases from J, leaving 17 bases between. CDR3 length: 15 amino acids. The CDR3 reads CASSNDPGRGTEAFF. CDR3 in DNA: TGCGCCAGCAGCAATGATCCAGGGCGGGGCACTGAAGCTTTCTTT.

This chain joins TRBV28 and TRBJ1-5, with 10 bases that match TRBD1. V shed 4 bases, J shed 6 bases, and the junction held 9 bases outside the gene matches. This CDR3 spans 16 amino acids. CDR1 and CDR2 (germline): MDHEN, SYDVKM. The CDR3 sequence: CASSSGTGAPLQPQHF. DNA of the CDR3: TGTGCCAGCAGTTCCGGGACAGGGGCGCCGCTTCAGCCCCAGCATTTT.

The chain employs TRBV5-4 and TRBJ2-1, with 10 bases that match TRBD2. Per the germline V gene, CDR1 is SGHNT and CDR2 is YYREEE (reference sequence). With V trimmed by 3 bases and J by 9 bases, 12 bases remained unmatched. The CDR3 totals 16 residues. CDR3 residues: CASSSPSGRGGGEQFF. The CDR3 coding sequence is TGTGCCAGCAGCTCCCCTAGCGGGAGAGGTGGGGGTGAGCAGTTCTTC.

The chain is built from TRBV7-3 and TRBJ2-4; the match to TRBD1 covers 7 bases. The J segment lost 4 bases and the V segment lost 4 bases, leaving 1 base of the junction unmatched. Germline values: CDR1 SGHTA, CDR2 FQGTGA. The CDR3 contains 13 residues. The CDR3 loop reads CASSSDRKNIQYF. The CDR3 nucleotides read TGTGCCAGCAGCTCGGACAGGAAAAACATTCAGTACTTC.

The chain uses TRBV27 and TRBJ2-7; a weak D match, TRBD1 (5 bases). CDR1 and CDR2 (germline): MNHEY, SMNVEV (reference sequence). The V end was cut by 3 bases, the J end by 7 bases, with 13 bases between. CDR3 size: 13 residues. This CDR3 is CASSLGRVQEQYF. The DNA for the CDR3 is TGTGCCAGCAGTTTGGGCAGGGTTCAAGAGCAGTACTTC.

The genes are TRBV4-1 and TRBJ1-1; D might be TRBD1 (6 bases). Germline V gene lookup returns CDR1 MGHRA and CDR2 YSYEKL. Trimming removed 7 bases from V and 4 bases from J, with 19 bases in between. The CDR3 consists of 15 residues. The CDR3 sequence is CASNPSGGQATEAFF. DNA of the CDR3: TGCGCCAGCAACCCATCGGGGGGGCAGGCCACTGAAGCTTTCTTT.

The chain links TRBV5-4 to TRBJ2-1; D possibly corresponds to TRBD2 (5 bases). In germline, CDR1 is SGHNT, CDR2 YYREEE (reference sequence). V was pared by 0 bases and J by 8 bases, with 6 bases between. The CDR3 length is 12 residues. In nucleotides, the CDR3 is TGTGCCAGCAGCTTGGAACTAGATGAGCAGTTCTTC. This translates into CASSLELDEQFF. Based on the CDR3 plus reference TRBV5-4 and TRBJ2-1, the full variable domain is ETGVTQSPTHLIKTRGQQVTLRCSSQSGHNTVSWYQQALGQGPQFIFQYYREEENGRGNFPPRFSGLQFPNYSSELNVNALELDDSALYLCASSLELDEQFFGPGTRLTVL.

The chain recombines TRBV2 with TRBJ2-1; 8 nucleotides match TRBD2. V lost 9 bases, J lost 6 bases, and 7 bases stayed unmatched. Per germline, CDR1 SNHLY and CDR2 FYNNEI. The CDR3 totals 13 residues. CDR3 in DNA: TGTGCCAGTGAACTAGCGGAGTTCAATGAGCAGTTCTTC. It yields the protein CASELAEFNEQFF.

This chain connects TRBV6-6 to TRBJ2-7, with a tentative D call TRBD1 (6 bases). V lost 0 bases, J lost 6 bases, and 15 bases lay in between. Germline V gene lookup returns CDR1 MNHNY and CDR2 SVGAGI (reference sequence). The CDR3 sequence is 15 residues long. The CDR3 sequence: CASSYSPGQGIEQYF. CDR3 bases: TGTGCCAGCAGTTACTCGCCGGGACAAGGCATCGAGCAGTACTTC.

This clone occurred once. The CDR3: CASSQSRSTTDTQYF. The CDR3 DNA reads TGCGCCAGCAGCCAAAGTAGGAGTACCACAGATACGCAGTATTTT. This chain links TRBV4-3 with TRBJ2-3; D unresolved. The CDR3 length is 15 residues. The germline CDR1 and CDR2 sequences are LGHNA and YSLEER. V was shortened by 2 bases and J by 2 bases, with 11 bases between the two germline ends.

This chain links TRBV2 with TRBJ2-7; D gene unclear. V was clipped by 10 bases and J by 1 base, with 8 bases between them. CDR1 and CDR2 (germline): SNHLY, FYNNEI. This CDR3 is 11 amino acids long. The CDR3 is CATTPSYEQYF. The CDR3 bases are TGTGCCACTACCCCATCCTACGAGCAGTACTTC.

This clone has only one observation. The chain links TRBV6-4 to TRBJ2-3, with 10 bases fitting TRBD2. The length of the CDR3 is 15 residues. The V gene's germline CDR1 is MRHNA and CDR2 SNTAGT. V trimming: 4 bases; J trimming: 6 bases; junction bases outside the gene matches: 7. The CDR3 coding sequence is TGTGCCAGCAGTGGTGCTAGCGGGAGCGTTGATACGCAGTATTTT. As protein: CASSGASGSVDTQYF.

The J gene is TRBJ2-3, the V gene TRBV27, with 7 bases aligning to TRBD2. From germline, CDR1 is MNHEY and CDR2 SMNVEV (reference sequence). The CDR3 length is 15 residues. Germline trimming cut 7 bases from V and 4 bases from J; bases unmatched to any gene: 11. DNA for the CDR3: TGTGCCAGCAAAGAGGGAGGGACGGTCGCAGATACGCAGTATTTT. The encoded protein is CASKEGGTVADTQYF.

The chain couples TRBV7-9 to TRBJ2-7; 9 nucleotides line up with TRBD2. The CDR3 sequence is 16 residues long. V shed 1 base, J shed 3 bases, and the junction held 7 bases outside the gene matches. Germline loops: CDR1 SEHNR, CDR2 FQNEAQ (reference sequence). CDR3 bases: TGTGCCAGCAGCTTAGGGCTGACTAGCGGTGACTACGAGCAGTACTTC. Amino acid sequence: CASSLGLTSGDYEQYF. Variable domain in full (rest from reference TRBV7-9 and TRBJ2-7): DTGVSQNPRHKITKRGQNVTFRCDPISEHNRLYWYRQTLGQGPEFLTYFQNEAQLEKSRLLSDRFSAERPKGSFSTLEIQRTEQGDSAMYLCASSLGLTSGDYEQYFGPGTRLTVT.

The gene calls are TRBV18 and TRBJ1-2, with unresolved D. The CDR3 is 15 amino acids. Germline loops: CDR1 KGHSH, CDR2 LQKENI. Between the trimmed V and J ends, which lost 2 bases and 7 bases, there was a span of 17 bases. The CDR3, as DNA: TGTGCCAGCTCACCAGGGGTCCAACTAGCAGGTGGCTACACCTTC. Its translation: CASSPGVQLAGGYTF.

The rearrangement links TRBV21-1 to TRBJ1-2. TRBV21-1 is described as a pseudogene. The length of the CDR3 is 19 residues. CDR3 nucleotide sequence: TGTGCCAGCAGCAAAGCGCTATCGATTACGAGAGCTCCTAACTATGGCTACACCTTC. It is translated as CASSKALSITRAPNYGYTF.

The chain combines TRBV19 with TRBJ2-3; TRBD1 aligns across 10 bases. V lost 6 bases, J lost 5 bases, and 8 bases stayed unmatched. The germline CDR1 and CDR2 sequences are LNHDA and SQIVND (reference sequence). The CDR3 runs to 15 residues. The chain's CDR3 is CASSLTGGGGDTQYF. CDR3 coding DNA: TGTGCCAGTAGCCTGACAGGGGGCGGGGGAGATACGCAGTATTTT.